The next 10 T cell receptor beta chains were all read from a single sample in a study of response to subunit inactivated influenza vaccine. TCRdb ran MiXCR on the RT-PCR reads and lists one entry per CDR3 protein. Among more than 450,000 distinct CDR3 sequences listed, under 9% were seen once. This material consisted of PBMCs from blood, taken around 25 months after vaccination. The receptors originated from a man between 50 and 69 years old who received an inactivated influenza vaccine.

In this sample, this clonotype turned up a few times. V is TRBV7-2 and J is TRBJ2-1; D is uncertain. The germline V gene encodes CDR1 SGHTA and CDR2 FQGNSA. The CDR3 covers 15 residues. Trimming pared 4 bases from V and 2 bases from J, leaving 12 bases between. CDR3 DNA sequence: TGTGCCAGCAGCTCGACAAGTATCCCCTACAATGAGCAGTTCTTC. Translated, it gives CASSSTSIPYNEQFF.

This clonotype was counted a few times. V usage is TRBV4-3 and J usage is TRBJ2-7; the D gene is possibly TRBD2 (5 bases). V lost 4 bases, J lost 7 bases, and 17 bases lay in between. CDR3 length: 14 residues. Germline CDR1 is LGHNA and CDR2 is YSLEER. The CDR3, as DNA: TGCGCCAGCAGCCCCTCACTCCTCTCGGGGGAGCAGTACTTC. Translated: CASSPSLLSGEQYF.

In this sample, this clonotype turned up a few times. The chain is built from TRBV18 and TRBJ1-2; 12 bases line up with TRBD1. Germline V gene data show CDR1 as KGHSH and CDR2 as LQKENI. The J segment lost 3 bases and the V segment lost 6 bases, leaving 8 bases of the junction unmatched. The CDR3 is made up of 16 amino acids. CDR3 nucleotide sequence: TGTGCCAGCTCCCTCGGGACAGGGGGCGCCGACTATGGCTACACCTTC. Its protein is CASSLGTGGADYGYTF. The variable domain in full, with the rest retrieved from reference TRBV18 and TRBJ1-2, is NAGVMQNPRHLVRRRGQEARLRCSPMKGHSHVYWYRQLPEEGLKFMVYLQKENIIDESGMPKERFSAEFPKEGPSILRIQQVVRGDSAAYFCASSLGTGGADYGYTFGSGTRLTVV.

V is TRBV20-1 and J is TRBJ2-7, with D maybe TRBD1 (6 bases). Germline lookup yields CDR1 DFQATT and CDR2 SNEGSKA (reference sequence). The V end lost 8 bases, the J end lost 7 bases, and 21 bases lay between the germline ends. The CDR3 is made up of 13 amino acids. The CDR3 DNA is TGCAGTCCACTAAGGGACATACCAAGGGAGCAGTACTTC. It yields the protein CSPLRDIPREQYF.

In this sample, this clonotype turned up a few times. This chain joins TRBV7-8 and TRBJ2-5, with 8 bases lining up with TRBD2. J gave up 4 bases and V 5 bases, and 12 bases lay outside the gene matches. The CDR3 is 16 amino acids. The germline CDR1 and CDR2 sequences are SGHVS and FQNEAQ. The CDR3 spells CASSPLGLAGPETQYF. DNA for the CDR3: TGTGCCAGCAGCCCTTTAGGGCTAGCGGGTCCAGAGACCCAGTACTTC.

The J gene is TRBJ2-1, the V gene TRBV2, with D possibly being TRBD2 (6 bases). The CDR3 loop spans 14 amino acids. The germline V and J ends were trimmed by 9 bases and 4 bases, with 16 bases remaining between them. The germline gives CDR1 SNHLY, CDR2 FYNNEI. This CDR3 is CARVAEGNYNEQFF. Here the CDR3 DNA reads TGTGCCAGAGTAGCGGAGGGGAATTACAATGAGCAGTTCTTC.

The table lists this clonotype with many counts. The chain employs TRBV7-2 and TRBJ1-2; D is undetermined. The germline V gene has CDR1 SGHTA and CDR2 FQGNSA. V dropped 2 bases and J dropped 3 bases, with 10 bases sitting between them. CDR3 length equals 14 residues. In nucleotides, the CDR3 is TGTGCCAGCAGCTTAACGGCCTCGGACTATGGCTACACCTTC. This codes for CASSLTASDYGYTF. The full variable domain, with the rest looked up from reference TRBV7-2 and TRBJ1-2, is GAGVSQSPSNKVTEKGKDVELRCDPISGHTALYWYRQSLGQGLEFLIYFQGNSAPDKSGLPSDRFSAERTGGSVSTLTIQRTQQEDSAVYLCASSLTASDYGYTFGSGTRLTVV.

This clonotype turned up a few times. The chain is built from TRBV20-1 and TRBJ1-5; D possibly corresponds to TRBD1 (5 bases). CDR3 length: 15 amino acids. Trimming took 4 bases from V and 6 from J, leaving 19 bases between them. Germline loops: CDR1 DFQATT, CDR2 SNEGSKA (reference sequence). CDR3 bases: TGCAGTGCTATAGCCGGTGGGGGAGGCGGTCAGCCCCAGCATTTT. This translates into CSAIAGGGGGQPQHF.

The rearrangement uses TRBV28 and TRBJ1-5, with D tentatively TRBD1 (5 bases). Trimming shortened V by 3 bases and J by 5 bases, and 17 bases separated the two germline ends. The germline gives CDR1 MDHEN, CDR2 SYDVKM. This CDR3 is built from 16 residues. The CDR3 is CASSFSVFWGDQPQHF. CDR3 bases: TGTGCCAGCAGTTTTTCTGTCTTCTGGGGGGATCAGCCCCAGCATTTT.

This clonotype showed up many times. This rearrangement joins TRBV5-1 to TRBJ1-5; D not certain. The germline gives CDR1 SGHRS, CDR2 YFSETQ. The CDR3 has 13 residues. Trimming removed 4 bases at V and 4 bases at J, with 9 bases between. This CDR3 is CASSLDWNQPQHF. In DNA form, the CDR3 reads TGCGCCAGCAGCCTGGACTGGAATCAGCCCCAGCATTTT.